These 20 T cell receptor beta chains share one sample of origin, sequenced in a study of tumor and adjacent non-tumor tissue in lung cancer. A modified ARM-PCR protocol with three rounds of nested PCR amplified TCRbeta. TCRdb independently ran MiXCR on the multiplex PCR reads; one entry per CDR3 protein. The table has about 80,000 distinct CDR3 sequences, around 86% seen once. The template was RNA from unsorted bulk tissue. The sequenced sample was lung tumor tissue. The receptors originated from a woman aged 45-65 years with non-small cell lung cancer.

To note about this clonotype: Because it lacks the conserved phenylalanine or tryptophan at the end, this CDR3 is likely a read error. V usage is TRBV29-1 and J usage is TRBJ2-7; D might be TRBD1 or TRBD2, each matching 6 bases. Trimming removed 7 bases from V and 5 bases from J, with 15 bases in between. The CDR3 is 12 residues long. The germline V gene encodes CDR1 SQVTM and CDR2 ANQGSEA. The CDR3 DNA is TGCAGCGGGGGGGACATTTCCAACGAGCAGTACTTG. The encoded protein is CSGGDISNEQYL.

On this clonotype itself: The junction departs from the called germline gene at one end, perhaps through a read error. J is TRBJ2-7 and V is TRBV6-5; TRBD2 might be the D (5 bases). Germline CDR1 is MNHEY and CDR2 is SVGAGI. The CDR3 sequence is 13 residues long. The CDR3 region is CATHGLRRIEQYF. The CDR3, as DNA: TGTGCCACCCATGGACTTAGAAGAATCGAGCAATACTTC.

Worth noting for this clonotype: One end of the junction is discordant with germline, which a read error may explain. The rearrangement links TRBV10-2 to TRBJ1-2, with no clear D. Germline V lookup: CDR1 WSHSY, CDR2 SAAADI. CDR3 length: 14 amino acids. The CDR3 DNA sequence: TGTGCCAGCAGTGAGTCCAGAGGGAGACCGGGCTACACCTTC. Its translation: CASSESRGRPGYTF.

Notes on this clonotype: Here the CDR3 omits its conserved ending phenylalanine or tryptophan, so a read error is the likely source. The J gene is TRBJ2-5, the V gene TRBV5-6; D might be TRBD1 (5 bases). The CDR3 loop spans 14 amino acids. CDR1 SGHDT and CDR2 YYEEEE come from the germline V gene. The CDR3 nucleotides read TGTGCCAACAGCTTGGTTCAGGGTGGGGAGACCCAGTACCTC. It codes for CANSLVQGGETQYL.

This chain connects TRBV11-1 to TRBJ2-1; D gene ambiguous. With 11 bases removed from V and 0 bases from J, the gap between germline ends came to 20 bases. CDR1 and CDR2 from the germline V gene are SGHAT and FQDESV (reference sequence). This CDR3 contains 16 residues. CDR3 sequence (DNA): TGTGCCGGTAGGTCAAGCCTATCCAGCTCCTACAATGAGCAGTTCTTC. Its translation is CAGRSSLSSSYNEQFF.

Concerning this clonotype: A junction boundary mismatches the germline segment, possibly from a read error. V is TRBV6-1 and J is TRBJ1-5; D gene unclear. CDR1 and CDR2 from the germline V gene are MNHNS and SASEGT. This CDR3 has 14 amino acids. The CDR3 sequence is CATSVVGSNQPQHF. CDR3 nucleotides: TGTGCCACCAGTGTTGTGGGGTCCAATCAGCCCCAGCATTTT.

The chain links TRBV4-1 to TRBJ2-3; the match to TRBD2 covers 7 bases. J was trimmed by 5 bases and V by 4 bases; bases with no gene match: 6. The CDR3 runs to 14 residues. Germline lookup yields CDR1 MGHRA and CDR2 YSYEKL. The CDR3: CASSLPLAGDTQYF. In DNA form, the CDR3 reads TGCGCCAGCAGCCTCCCGTTAGCGGGAGATACGCAGTATTTT.

The rearrangement links TRBV29-1 to TRBJ2-5; the D gene is possibly TRBD2 (6 bases). The CDR3 spans 16 residues. The germline V gene encodes CDR1 SQVTM and CDR2 ANQGSEA. V was cut by 4 bases and J by 5 bases, with 23 bases left in between. CDR3 in DNA: TGCAGCGTTGCCTGGGGTAACGGGAGAGTTGGGGAGACCCAGTACTTC. It translates to CSVAWGNGRVGETQYF. Based on the CDR3 plus reference TRBV29-1 and TRBJ2-5, the full variable domain is SAVISQKPSRDICQRGTSLTIQCQVDSQVTMMFWYRQQPGQSLTLIATANQGSEATYESGFVIDKFPISRPNLTFSTLTVSNMSPEDSSIYLCSVAWGNGRVGETQYFGPGTRLLVL.

With regard to this clonotype: The junction does not match germline at one end; this may be a read error. The rearrangement uses TRBV6-5 and TRBJ2-1; TRBD2 matches at 8 bases. CDR3 length: 17 residues. Germline V gene sequence: CDR1 MNHEY, CDR2 SVGAGI. CDR3 protein: CASSYNLGGGSYNEQFF. The CDR3 DNA reads TGTGCCAGTAGTTACAATCTCGGGGGGGGCTCCTACAATGAGCAGTTCTTC.

A remark on this clonotype: No conserved phenylalanine or tryptophan is present at the end of the CDR3, so a read error is the likely explanation. The DNA is left out, because the CDR3 cannot be placed on it with certainty; the CDR3 is given as TCRdb lists it. The J gene is TRBJ2-1, the V gene TRBV6-1. The CDR3 is made up of 16 amino acids, end residues included. Germline values: CDR1 MNHNS, CDR2 SASEGT. The CDR3 is CANKSLTRSFVDEEFL.

Regarding this clonotype: Relative to the germline gene, one junction end is altered; a read error may explain this. The chain employs TRBV6-1 and TRBJ2-1; perhaps D is TRBD1 or TRBD2 (5 bases each). Germline V gene data show CDR1 as MNHNS and CDR2 as SASEGT. There are 16 residues in the CDR3. CDR3 bases: TGTGCCAGCAGTAAAGAATGGGGGACCTCCTACATTGAGCAGTTCTTC. This codes for CASSKEWGTSYIEQFF.

Comments on this clonotype: Germline and junction disagree at one end, which may indicate a read error. The chain is built from TRBV11-3 and TRBJ2-1; no reliable D call. The CDR3 has 15 amino acids. In germline, CDR1 is SGHNT, CDR2 YENEEA. The DNA for the CDR3 is TGTGCCAGCAGCTTAGAGACCAGCTCCTTCAGTAAGCAGTTCTTT. Translating it yields CASSLETSSFSKQFF.

Concerning this clonotype: In this CDR3 the conserved last residue, phenylalanine or tryptophan, is missing, so a read error is likely. This chain joins TRBV6-2 or TRBV6-3 and TRBJ2-5; 7 bases match TRBD2. This CDR3 region has 14 residues. With V trimmed by 6 bases and J by 5 bases, 9 bases remained unmatched. The germline V gene has CDR1 MNHEY and CDR2 SVGEGT. For the CDR3, the DNA is TGTGCCAGCAGCCAAGAGCGGGACGTGGAGACCCAGTACTTA. It yields the protein CASSQERDVETQYL.

Details on this clonotype: At one end, the junction sequence differs from germline, possibly due to a read error. The chain carries TRBV11-2 and TRBJ2-5; D is perhaps TRBD2 (5 bases). Germline lookup yields CDR1 SGHAT and CDR2 FQNNGV. The CDR3 has 12 residues. Written as DNA, the CDR3 is TGTGGCAGCAGCCTTACATGGGAGACCCAGTATTTC. It encodes CGSSLTWETQYF.

This clonotype showed up many times. This chain connects TRBV20-1 to TRBJ2-1; 9 bases match TRBD2. The CDR3 covers 15 residues. Trimming removed 2 bases from V and 8 bases from J; junction bases left unmatched: 10. Looked up from germline, CDR1 is DFQATT and CDR2 is SNEGSKA (reference sequence). CDR3 DNA: TGCAGTGCTAGACCGGGACTAGCATTCGGGGATGAGCAGTTCTTC. It is translated as CSARPGLAFGDEQFF.

The sample holds a few counts of this clonotype. CDR3 in DNA: TGTGCCAGCAATTTCCGAGGGACATTCTGGACTGAAGCTTTCTTT. The encoded protein is CASNFRGTFWTEAFF. The rearrangement uses TRBV28 and TRBJ1-1; possible D gene TRBD1, 6 bases. Between the trimmed V and J ends, which lost 7 bases and 5 bases, there was a span of 20 bases. CDR3 length: 15 amino acids. CDR1 and CDR2 from the germline V gene are MDHEN and SYDVKM.

This rearrangement joins TRBV11-1 to TRBJ2-1, with no clear D. V shed 6 bases and J shed 14 bases, with 20 bases lying between them. This CDR3 has 13 residues. From germline, CDR1 is SGHAT and CDR2 FQDESV (reference sequence). The CDR3 DNA follows: TGTGCCAGCAGTTTACCTCCGCTGGATGATGAGTTCTTC. This gives the protein CASSLPPLDDEFF.

This chain joins TRBV28 and TRBJ2-7; D remains ambiguous. The V gene lost 7 bases and the J gene lost 7 bases, with 11 bases spanning the gap. CDR3 length: 11 amino acids. The V gene's germline CDR1 is MDHEN and CDR2 SYDVKM. The CDR3 reads CASIIYYEQYF. CDR3 DNA sequence: TGTGCCAGCATCATATACTATGAGCAGTACTTC.

This clonotype has just a few counts. V and J are TRBV18 and TRBJ2-1; D possibly corresponds to TRBD2 (5 bases). Trimming left V 5 bases short and J 8 bases short, with 13 bases between. The CDR3 has 13 amino acids. Germline V gene data show CDR1 as KGHSH and CDR2 as LQKENI. The CDR3 DNA reads as TGTGCCAGCTCATCAAATAGCGCGGATGAGCAGTTCTTC. This codes for CASSSNSADEQFF.

In this sample, this clonotype is medium-sized. The gene calls are TRBV4-1 and TRBJ2-7; TRBD1 matches at 7 bases. Trimming took 0 bases from V and 2 from J; bases not matched to a gene: 4. The CDR3 extends over 15 amino acids. Germline V gene lookup returns CDR1 MGHRA and CDR2 YSYEKL. The CDR3 loop reads CASSQDRGQAYEQYF. In nucleotides, the CDR3 is TGCGCCAGCAGCCAAGACAGAGGACAGGCCTACGAGCAGTACTTC.